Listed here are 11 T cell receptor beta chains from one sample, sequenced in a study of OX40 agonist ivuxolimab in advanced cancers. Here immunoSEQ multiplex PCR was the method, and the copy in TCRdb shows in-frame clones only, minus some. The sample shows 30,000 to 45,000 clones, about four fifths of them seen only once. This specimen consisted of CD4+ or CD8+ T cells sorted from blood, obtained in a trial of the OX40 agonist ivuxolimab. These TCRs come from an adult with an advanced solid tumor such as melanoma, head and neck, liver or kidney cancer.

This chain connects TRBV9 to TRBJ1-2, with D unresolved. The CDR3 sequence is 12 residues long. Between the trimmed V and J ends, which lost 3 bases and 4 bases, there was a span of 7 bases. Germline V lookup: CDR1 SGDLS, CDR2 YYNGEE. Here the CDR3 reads CASSAESYGYTF. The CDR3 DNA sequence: TGTGCCAGCAGCGCCGAATCCTATGGCTACACCTTC.

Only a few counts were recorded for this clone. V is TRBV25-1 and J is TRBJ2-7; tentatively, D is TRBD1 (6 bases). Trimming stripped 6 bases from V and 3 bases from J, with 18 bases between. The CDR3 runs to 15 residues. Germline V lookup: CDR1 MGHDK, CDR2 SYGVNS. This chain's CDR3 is CASRDRAGAYYEQYF. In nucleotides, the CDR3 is TGTGCCAGCAGAGACCGGGCAGGGGCCTACTACGAGCAGTACTTC.

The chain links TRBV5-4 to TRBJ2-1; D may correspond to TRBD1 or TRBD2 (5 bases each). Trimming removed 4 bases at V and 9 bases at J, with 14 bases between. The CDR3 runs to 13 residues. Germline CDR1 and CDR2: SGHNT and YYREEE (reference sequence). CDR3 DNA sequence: TGTGCCAGCAGCCGGGACCCATGGGGTGAGCAGTTCTTC. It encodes CASSRDPWGEQFF.

DNA for the CDR3: TGTGCCAGCAGCGGAAGGAGACAGGGCGGAGGCACTGAAGCTTTCTTT. As protein: CASSGRRQGGGTEAFF. The chain recombines TRBV9 with TRBJ1-1; TRBD1 agrees at 7 bases. Trimming at V came to 3 bases and at J to 4 bases, leaving 12 bases not matched to a gene. The germline V gene has CDR1 SGDLS and CDR2 YYNGEE. The CDR3 sequence is 16 residues long.

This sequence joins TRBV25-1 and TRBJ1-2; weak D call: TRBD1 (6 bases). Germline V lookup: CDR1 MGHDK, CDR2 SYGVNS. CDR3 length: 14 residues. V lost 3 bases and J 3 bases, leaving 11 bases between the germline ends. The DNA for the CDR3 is TGTGCCAGCAGTGATCCCGGACAGCACTATGGCTACACCTTC. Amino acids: CASSDPGQHYGYTF.

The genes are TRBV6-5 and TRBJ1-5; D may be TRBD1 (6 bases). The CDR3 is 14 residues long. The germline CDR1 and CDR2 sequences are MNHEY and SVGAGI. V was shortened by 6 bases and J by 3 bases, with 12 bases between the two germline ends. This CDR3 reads CASRKDSLNQPQHF. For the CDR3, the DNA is TGTGCCAGCAGAAAGGACAGCCTCAATCAGCCCCAGCATTTT.

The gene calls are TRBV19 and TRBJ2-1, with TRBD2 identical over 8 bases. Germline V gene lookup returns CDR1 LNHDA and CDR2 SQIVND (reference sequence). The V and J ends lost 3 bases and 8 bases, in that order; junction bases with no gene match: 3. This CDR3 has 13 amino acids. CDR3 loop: CASSMAGGDEQFF. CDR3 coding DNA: TGTGCCAGTAGTATGGCGGGGGGCGATGAGCAGTTCTTC.

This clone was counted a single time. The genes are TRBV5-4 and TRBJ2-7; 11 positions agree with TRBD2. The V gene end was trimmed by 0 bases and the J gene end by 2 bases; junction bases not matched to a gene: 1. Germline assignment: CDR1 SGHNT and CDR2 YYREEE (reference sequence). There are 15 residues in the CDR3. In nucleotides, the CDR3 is TGTGCCAGCAGCTTGGGACTAGCGGGGACCTACGAGCAGTACTTC. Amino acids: CASSLGLAGTYEQYF.

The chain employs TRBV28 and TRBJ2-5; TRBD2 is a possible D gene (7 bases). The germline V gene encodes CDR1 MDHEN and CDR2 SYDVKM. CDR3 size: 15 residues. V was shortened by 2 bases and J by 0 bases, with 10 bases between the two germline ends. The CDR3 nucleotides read TGTGCCAGCAGTTTAAGGGGGGGGTACCAAGAGACCCAGTACTTC. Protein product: CASSLRGGYQETQYF.

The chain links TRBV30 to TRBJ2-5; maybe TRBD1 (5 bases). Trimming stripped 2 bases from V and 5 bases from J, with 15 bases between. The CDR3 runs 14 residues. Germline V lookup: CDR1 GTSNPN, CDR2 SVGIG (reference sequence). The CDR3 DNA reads TGTGCCTGGAGTCCCGGATGGGGCGTGGAGACCCAGTACTTC. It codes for CAWSPGWGVETQYF.

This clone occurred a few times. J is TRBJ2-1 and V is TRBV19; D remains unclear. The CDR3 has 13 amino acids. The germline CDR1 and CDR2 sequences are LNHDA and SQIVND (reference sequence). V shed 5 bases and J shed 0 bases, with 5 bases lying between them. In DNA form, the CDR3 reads TGTGCCAGTAGTGGAAGCTCCTACAATGAGCAGTTCTTC. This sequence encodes CASSGSSYNEQFF.